Each of the 10 T cell receptor beta chains below was sequenced from the same sample in a study of tumor-infiltrating lymphocytes in localized non-small cell lung cancer. Repertoires were generated with immunoSEQ multiplex PCR, while TCRdb's copy carries only in-frame clones and drops some. The sample carries about 16,000 clones, 80% recorded once. The sequencing input was uninvolved lung tissue not adjacent to the tumor. These receptors came from a human donor with non-small cell lung cancer.

The rearrangement joins TRBV2 to TRBJ1-2; no firm D call. Between the trimmed V and J ends, which lost 1 base and 6 bases, there was a span of 6 bases. The CDR3 totals 12 residues. Germline V CDR1 and CDR2: SNHLY, FYNNEI. This chain's CDR3 is CASSEDGDGYTF. CDR3 nucleotides: TGTGCCAGCAGTGAAGATGGGGATGGCTACACCTTC.

V usage is TRBV5-4 and J usage is TRBJ2-1; TRBD1 is a possible D gene (5 bases). The CDR3 spans 15 residues. The V end lost 3 bases, the J end lost 3 bases, and 13 bases lay between the germline ends. The germline gives CDR1 SGHNT, CDR2 YYREEE (reference sequence). The CDR3 DNA is TGTGCCAGCAGCTCCCCCCTTGGACACTACAATGAGCAGTTCTTC. It translates to CASSSPLGHYNEQFF.

The rearrangement uses TRBV7-6 and TRBJ1-1; D is possibly TRBD1 (5 bases). The V and J ends lost 2 bases and 1 base respectively, with 11 bases between them. The CDR3 spans 15 residues. Germline CDR1 is SGHVS and CDR2 is FNYEAQ. CDR3 amino acids: CASSLTPGTNTEAFF. CDR3 DNA sequence: TGTGCCAGCAGCTTAACTCCAGGGACGAACACTGAAGCTTTCTTT. Filled out from reference TRBV7-6 and TRBJ1-1, the complete variable domain reads GAGVSQSPRYKVTKRGQDVALRCDPISGHVSLYWYRQALGQGPEFLTYFNYEAQQDKSGLPNDRFSAERPEGSISTLTIQRTEQRDSAMYRCASSLTPGTNTEAFFGQGTRLTVV.

V and J are TRBV11-2 and TRBJ1-5; D uncertain. The CDR3 runs 15 residues. In germline, CDR1 is SGHAT, CDR2 FQNNGV. Trimming took off 1 base at V and 3 bases at J, with 10 bases between the two ends. The CDR3 sequence is CASSLGLGYNQPQHF. In nucleotides, the CDR3 is TGTGCCAGCAGCTTAGGTTTGGGATACAATCAGCCCCAGCATTTT.

V gene TRBV7-2 combines with J gene TRBJ2-4; D remains ambiguous. CDR3 length: 12 residues. Germline V gene lookup returns CDR1 SGHTA and CDR2 FQGNSA. The germline V and J ends were trimmed by 1 base and 9 bases, with 7 bases remaining between them. CDR3 sequence (DNA): TGTGCCAGCAGCTTAGAGGGCCTCATTCAGTACTTC. Translated: CASSLEGLIQYF.

This chain links TRBV30 with TRBJ2-2; possible D gene TRBD1, 6 bases. CDR3 length: 12 amino acids. CDR1 and CDR2 (germline): GTSNPN, SVGIG (reference sequence). V shed 3 bases and J shed 5 bases, with 7 bases lying between them. The CDR3 sequence: CAWRGGTGELFF. CDR3 nucleotide sequence: TGTGCCTGGAGAGGGGGAACCGGGGAGCTGTTTTTT.

The chain has TRBV5-1 and TRBJ1-1; D unclear. The length of the CDR3 is 15 residues. Germline CDR1 is SGHRS and CDR2 is YFSETQ. The V end was cut by 1 base, the J end by 1 base, with 11 bases between. CDR3 residues: CASSLHPHANTEAFF. CDR3 nucleotide sequence: TGCGCCAGCAGCTTGCACCCGCACGCGAACACTGAAGCTTTCTTT.

This clone was counted a few times. V usage is TRBV6-5 and J usage is TRBJ1-2; D possibly corresponds to TRBD1 (5 bases). The V end lost 5 bases, the J end lost 3 bases, and 10 bases lay between the germline ends. The CDR3 extends over 13 amino acids. Looked up from germline, CDR1 is MNHEY and CDR2 is SVGAGI. The CDR3: CASSPGGDYGYTF. Here the CDR3 DNA reads TGTGCCAGCAGTCCCGGGGGGGACTATGGCTACACCTTC.

This clone appeared a single time. The junction and the germline gene differ at one end; a read error may be behind it. This rearrangement joins TRBV5-1 to TRBJ2-3; D may be TRBD1 (6 bases). The CDR3 sequence is 17 residues long. Germline V gives CDR1 SGHRS, CDR2 YFSETQ. DNA for the CDR3: TGCGCCAGCAGCTCCTCGACCCAGGGACATAGCATAGATACGCAGTATTTT. Translated: CASSSSTQGHSIDTQYF.

The J gene is TRBJ1-1, the V gene TRBV9; TRBD1 might be the D (6 bases). The CDR3 has 15 amino acids. Trimming shortened V by 3 bases and J by 5 bases, and 17 bases separated the two germline ends. Per germline, CDR1 SGDLS and CDR2 YYNGEE. Here the CDR3 reads CASSALGGAGTEAFF. The CDR3 bases are TGTGCCAGCAGCGCCTTGGGGGGGGCCGGTACTGAAGCTTTCTTT.